The 19 T cell receptor beta chains listed next were all sequenced from one sample in a study of T-cell memory formation after mild COVID-19. MiXCR, applied by TCRdb to the 5' RACE reads, yields one record per CDR3 protein. The sample includes 250,000 or so distinct CDR3 sequences, roughly 18% of them seen just once. The sample taken for sequencing was PBMCs or a T cell subset sorted from them (not recorded which). These receptors originate from a man between 18 and 35 years old who had mild COVID-19 (a few samples of this study predate the infection). Cell type and time point are not known.

The V gene is TRBV5-4, the J gene TRBJ2-1, with TRBD2 matching over 9 bases. There are 16 residues in the CDR3. Germline V gene lookup returns CDR1 SGHNT and CDR2 YYREEE (reference sequence). V shed 0 bases, J shed 1 base, and the junction held 2 bases outside the gene matches. CDR3 in DNA: TGTGCCAGCAGCTTGGGAACTAGCGGGTCCTACAATGAGCAGTTCTTC. This translates into CASSLGTSGSYNEQFF.

This clonotype appeared a few times. The V and J genes are TRBV5-6 and TRBJ2-1, with 9 bases that match TRBD2. This CDR3 is built from 16 residues. CDR1 is SGHDT and CDR2 is YYEEEE in the germline V gene. J was trimmed by 9 bases and V by 1 base; bases with no gene match: 11. The CDR3 coding sequence is TGTGCCAGCAGCTTGCATCCCGGGACTAGCATGAGTGAGCAGTTCTTC. It codes for CASSLHPGTSMSEQFF. Supplemented by reference TRBV5-6 and TRBJ2-1, the full variable domain reads DAGVTQSPTHLIKTRGQQVTLRCSPKSGHDTVSWYQQALGQGPQFIFQYYEEEERQRGNFPDRFSGHQFPNYSSELNVNALLLGDSALYLCASSLHPGTSMSEQFFGPGTRLTVL.

The V gene is TRBV7-2, the J gene TRBJ2-3, with D possibly TRBD2 on 6 matching bases. The CDR3 has 16 amino acids. The germline gives CDR1 SGHTA, CDR2 FQGNSA. The V and J ends lost 2 bases and 2 bases respectively, with 14 bases between them. DNA of the CDR3: TGTGCCAGCAGCTTACCCGCGGGGTATTTCACAGATACGCAGTATTTT. Protein sequence: CASSLPAGYFTDTQYF. Using reference TRBV7-2 and TRBJ2-3 for the parts outside the CDR3, the full variable domain is GAGVSQSPSNKVTEKGKDVELRCDPISGHTALYWYRQSLGQGLEFLIYFQGNSAPDKSGLPSDRFSAERTGGSVSTLTIQRTQQEDSAVYLCASSLPAGYFTDTQYFGPGTRLTVL.

The V call is TRBV7-6, the J call TRBJ1-1, with D possibly TRBD1 on 6 matching bases. Trimming shortened V by 6 bases and J by 4 bases, and 15 bases separated the two germline ends. The germline CDR1 and CDR2 sequences are SGHVS and FNYEAQ. The CDR3 totals 14 residues. The CDR3 is CASSPMRGGTEAFF. The CDR3 DNA sequence: TGTGCCAGCAGTCCGATGAGGGGGGGCACTGAAGCTTTCTTT.

CDR3 nucleotide sequence: TGTGCCAGCAGCCCGTTGAACCAAGAGACCCAGTACTTC. This gives the protein CASSPLNQETQYF. V usage is TRBV6-2 or TRBV6-3 and J usage is TRBJ2-5; D not certain. CDR1 is MNHEY and CDR2 is SVGEGT in the germline V gene. Trimming shortened V by 6 bases and J by 0 bases, and 8 bases separated the two germline ends. The CDR3 runs 13 residues.

The CDR3 DNA follows: TGTGCCAGCTCAAGGACAGGGGGCGATTCACCCCTCCACTTT. It specifies CASSRTGGDSPLHF. The V call is TRBV18, the J call TRBJ1-6, with 11 bases aligning to TRBD1. The CDR3 runs 14 residues. With 5 bases clipped from V and 8 bases from J, the junction kept 2 bases outside the gene matches. Per germline, CDR1 KGHSH and CDR2 LQKENI.

There are a few counts of this clonotype. The chain joins TRBV30 to TRBJ1-5, with D unclear. The germline gives CDR1 GTSNPN, CDR2 SVGIG (reference sequence). This CDR3 has 13 amino acids. Trimming cost V 0 bases and J 5 bases, with 8 bases left between them. The DNA of the CDR3 is TGTGCCTGGAGTGTTGAGAGAGATCAGCCCCAGCATTTT. It is translated as CAWSVERDQPQHF.

This clonotype has a handful of counts. The gene calls are TRBV28 and TRBJ2-4, with 9 bases that match TRBD2. The CDR3 runs 15 residues. V lost 6 bases and J lost 7; bases outside the gene matches: 10. The germline V gene has CDR1 MDHEN and CDR2 SYDVKM. The CDR3: CASRAGGAGVNIQYF. CDR3 bases: TGTGCCAGCAGAGCGGGGGGCGCCGGAGTCAACATTCAGTACTTC.

A few counts support this clonotype. The chain employs TRBV28 and TRBJ2-6; D is undetermined. The germline V gene has CDR1 MDHEN and CDR2 SYDVKM. The V end was cut by 4 bases, the J end by 5 bases, with 6 bases between. This CDR3 is built from 13 residues. CDR3 sequence: CASSWLRANVLTF. The CDR3 coding sequence is TGTGCCAGCAGTTGGCTAAGGGCCAACGTCCTGACTTTC.

The chain links TRBV4-1 to TRBJ1-1; 7 bases fit TRBD1. After removal of 1 base from V and 4 bases from J, the junction contained 6 bases not matched to a gene. The CDR3 consists of 15 residues. CDR1 is MGHRA, CDR2 YSYEKL, per germline. Written as DNA, the CDR3 is TGCGCCAGCAGCCAAGGGAGGTCAGGGGGCACTGAAGCTTTCTTT. Translating gives CASSQGRSGGTEAFF.

This clonotype showed up many times. The chain is built from TRBV5-1 and TRBJ2-5, with a weak D call TRBD2 (5 bases). The germline V and J ends were trimmed by 0 bases and 2 bases, with 11 bases remaining between them. CDR3 length: 15 residues. Germline loops: CDR1 SGHRS, CDR2 YFSETQ. CDR3 nucleotides: TGCGCCAGCAGCTTGGGCGACTACCTACAAGAGACCCAGTACTTC. This encodes CASSLGDYLQETQYF. Together with reference TRBV5-1 and TRBJ2-5, the CDR3 gives the full variable domain: KAGVTQTPRYLIKTRGQQVTLSCSPISGHRSVSWYQQTPGQGLQFLFEYFSETQRNKGNFPGRFSGRQFSNSRSEMNVSTLELGDSALYLCASSLGDYLQETQYFGPGTRLLVL.

In this sample, this clonotype turned up a few times. The CDR3: CATRLAGLETQYF. The DNA for the CDR3 is TGTGCCACACGACTAGCGGGGCTGGAGACCCAGTACTTC. The chain links TRBV3-1 to TRBJ2-5, with 11 bases aligning to TRBD2. CDR3 length: 13 amino acids. Germline V gene lookup returns CDR1 LGHDT and CDR2 YNNKEL (reference sequence). V shed 10 bases and J 5 bases; nucleotides not matched to a gene: 6.

V and J are TRBV24-1 and TRBJ2-5; D may be TRBD1 or TRBD2 (5 bases each). Per germline, CDR1 KGHDR and CDR2 SFDVKD. This CDR3 has 12 residues. Trimming removed 9 bases from V and 5 bases from J, with 12 bases in between. In nucleotides, the CDR3 is TGTGCCACCGGACCGGGACGGGAGACCCAGTACTTC. Its protein is CATGPGRETQYF.

This clonotype was observed a handful of times. The J gene is TRBJ2-3, the V gene TRBV12-3 or TRBV12-4; D tentatively fits TRBD1 or TRBD2 (6 bases each). The CDR3 is made up of 15 amino acids. Trimming took 5 bases from V and 0 from J, leaving 12 bases between them. This chain's CDR3 is CASSLEGESTDTQYF. CDR3 DNA sequence: TGTGCCAGCAGTCTGGAGGGGGAGAGCACAGATACGCAGTATTTT.

This clonotype has a handful of counts. The genes are TRBV7-2 and TRBJ1-5; D is unclear. Germline CDR1 reads SGHTA; CDR2 reads FQGNSA. The CDR3 sequence is 14 residues long. V gave up 4 bases and J gave up 7 bases, with 14 bases separating them. For the CDR3, the DNA is TGTGCCAGCAGCTCCCGGACGGGAGGCCAGCCCCAGCATTTT. It translates to CASSSRTGGQPQHF.

The CDR3 bases are TGTGCCAGCTCACTTTATGGGACAGGGGATTCACCCCTCCACTTT. It codes for CASSLYGTGDSPLHF. The chain is built from TRBV18 and TRBJ1-6, with 10 bases matching TRBD1. The CDR3 runs 15 residues. Germline CDR1 and CDR2: KGHSH and LQKENI. Unmatched junction bases numbered 5, after V lost 4 bases and J lost 8 bases.

The chain has TRBV4-2 and TRBJ2-5; TRBD2 aligns across 8 bases. The CDR3 spans 14 residues. V shed 3 bases and J 7 bases; nucleotides not matched to a gene: 7. The germline gives CDR1 LGHNA, CDR2 YNFKEQ. The CDR3 coding sequence is TGTGCCAGCAGCCAGGAGACTAGCGCTCCGACCCAGTACTTC. It specifies CASSQETSAPTQYF.

This chain uses TRBV5-1 with TRBJ2-3; possibly TRBD1 for D (5 bases). The V and J ends lost 4 bases and 2 bases respectively, with 14 bases between them. CDR1 SGHRS and CDR2 YFSETQ come from the germline V gene. The CDR3 loop spans 15 amino acids. CDR3 sequence reads: CASSTGRADTDTQYF. The CDR3 nucleotides are TGCGCCAGCAGCACAGGCCGGGCCGACACAGATACGCAGTATTTT.

This clonotype was picked up a small number of times. CDR3: CASSVMTGQGTDTQYF. The CDR3 nucleotides read TGTGCCAGCAGCGTAATGACGGGACAGGGCACAGATACGCAGTATTTT. The chain links TRBV7-6 to TRBJ2-3; 8 bases are a match to TRBD1. The CDR3 has 16 amino acids. The junction had 8 bases not matched to a gene; V was cut back by 5 bases and J by 1 base. Germline V lookup: CDR1 SGHVS, CDR2 FNYEAQ.